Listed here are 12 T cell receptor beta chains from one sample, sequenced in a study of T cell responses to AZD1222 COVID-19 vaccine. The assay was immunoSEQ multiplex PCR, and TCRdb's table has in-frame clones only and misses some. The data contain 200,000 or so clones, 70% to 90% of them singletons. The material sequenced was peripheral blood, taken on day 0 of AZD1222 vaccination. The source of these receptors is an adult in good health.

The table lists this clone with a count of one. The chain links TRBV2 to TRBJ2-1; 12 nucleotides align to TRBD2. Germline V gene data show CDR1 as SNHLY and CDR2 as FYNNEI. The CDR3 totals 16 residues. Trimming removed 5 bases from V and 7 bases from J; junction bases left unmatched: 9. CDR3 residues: CASSRSSGGVRNEQFF. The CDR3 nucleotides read TGTGCCAGCAGTCGATCTAGCGGGGGGGTAAGAAATGAGCAGTTCTTC.

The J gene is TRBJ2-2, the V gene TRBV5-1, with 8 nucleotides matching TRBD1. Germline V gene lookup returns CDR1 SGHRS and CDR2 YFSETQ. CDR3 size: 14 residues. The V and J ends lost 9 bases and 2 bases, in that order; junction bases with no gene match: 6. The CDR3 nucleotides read TGCGCCACCACGACAGGGGATAACACCGGGGAGCTGTTTTTT. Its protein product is CATTTGDNTGELFF. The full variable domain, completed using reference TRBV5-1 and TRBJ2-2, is KAGVTQTPRYLIKTRGQQVTLSCSPISGHRSVSWYQQTPGQGLQFLFEYFSETQRNKGNFPGRFSGRQFSNSRSEMNVSTLELGDSALYLCATTTGDNTGELFFGEGSRLTVL.

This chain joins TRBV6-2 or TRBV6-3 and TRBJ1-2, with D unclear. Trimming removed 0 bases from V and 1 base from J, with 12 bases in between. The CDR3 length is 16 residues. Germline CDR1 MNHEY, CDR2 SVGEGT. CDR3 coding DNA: TGTGCCAGCAGTTACTCCCCAAAAGGAGATAACTATGGCTACACCTTC. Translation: CASSYSPKGDNYGYTF.

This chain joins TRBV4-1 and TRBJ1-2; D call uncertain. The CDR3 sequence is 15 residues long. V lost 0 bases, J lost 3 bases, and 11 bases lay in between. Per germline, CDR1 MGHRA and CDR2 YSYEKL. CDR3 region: CASSQDSDTYYGYTF. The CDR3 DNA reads TGCGCCAGCAGCCAAGATTCTGACACATACTATGGCTACACCTTC.

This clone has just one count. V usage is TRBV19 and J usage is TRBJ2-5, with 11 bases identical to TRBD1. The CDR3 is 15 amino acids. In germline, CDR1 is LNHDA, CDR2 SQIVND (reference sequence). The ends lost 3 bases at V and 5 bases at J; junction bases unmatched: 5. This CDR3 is CASSIWDRGYETQYF. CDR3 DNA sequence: TGTGCCAGTAGTATCTGGGACAGGGGGTATGAGACCCAGTACTTC.

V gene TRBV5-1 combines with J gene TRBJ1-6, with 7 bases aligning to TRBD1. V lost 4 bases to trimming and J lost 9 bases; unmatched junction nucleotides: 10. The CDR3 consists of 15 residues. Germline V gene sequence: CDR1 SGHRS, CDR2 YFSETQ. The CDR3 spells CASSPLTGSGSPLHF. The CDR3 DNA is TGCGCCAGCAGCCCACTGACAGGGTCGGGTTCACCCCTCCACTTT.

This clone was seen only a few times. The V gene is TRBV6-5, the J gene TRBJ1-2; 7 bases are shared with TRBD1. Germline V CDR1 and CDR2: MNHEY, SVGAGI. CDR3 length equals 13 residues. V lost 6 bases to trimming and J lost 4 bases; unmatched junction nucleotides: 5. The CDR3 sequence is CASSRGTVYGYTF. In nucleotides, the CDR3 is TGTGCCAGCAGCCGCGGGACAGTCTATGGCTACACCTTC.

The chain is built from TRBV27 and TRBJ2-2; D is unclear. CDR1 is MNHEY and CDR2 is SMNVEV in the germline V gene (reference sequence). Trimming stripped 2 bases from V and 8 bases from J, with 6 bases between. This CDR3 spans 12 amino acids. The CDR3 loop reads CASSLARGELFF. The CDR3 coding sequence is TGTGCCAGCAGTTTAGCTAGGGGGGAGCTGTTTTTT.

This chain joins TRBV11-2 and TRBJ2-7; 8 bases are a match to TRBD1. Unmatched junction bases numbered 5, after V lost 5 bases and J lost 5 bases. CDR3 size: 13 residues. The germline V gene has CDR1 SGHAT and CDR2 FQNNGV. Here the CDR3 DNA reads TGTGCCAGCAGCCTGGACAGGGCAAACGAGCAGTACTTC. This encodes CASSLDRANEQYF.

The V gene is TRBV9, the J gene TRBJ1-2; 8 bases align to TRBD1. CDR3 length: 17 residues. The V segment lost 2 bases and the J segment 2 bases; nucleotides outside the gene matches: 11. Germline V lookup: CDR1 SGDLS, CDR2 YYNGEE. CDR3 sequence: CASSVGIGQGINYGYTF. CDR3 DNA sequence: TGTGCCAGCAGCGTGGGTATCGGACAGGGAATAAACTATGGCTACACCTTC. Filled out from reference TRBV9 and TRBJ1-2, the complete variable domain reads DSGVTQTPKHLITATGQRVTLRCSPRSGDLSVYWYQQSLDQGLQFLIQYYNGEERAKGNILERFSAQQFPDLHSELNLSSLELGDSALYFCASSVGIGQGINYGYTFGSGTRLTVV.

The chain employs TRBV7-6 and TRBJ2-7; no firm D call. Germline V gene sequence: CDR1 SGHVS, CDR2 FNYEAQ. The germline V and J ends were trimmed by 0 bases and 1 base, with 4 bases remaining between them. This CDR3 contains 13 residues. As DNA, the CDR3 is TGTGCCAGCAGCTTAGCGTCTTCCTACGAGCAGTACTTC. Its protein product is CASSLASSYEQYF.

The DNA of the CDR3 is TGTGCCAGCAGTGGGACAGTACAGCCCCAGCATTTT. This sequence encodes CASSGTVQPQHF. V is TRBV28 and J is TRBJ1-5, with 7 bases aligning to TRBD1. Per germline, CDR1 MDHEN and CDR2 SYDVKM. Germline trimming cut 5 bases from V and 7 bases from J; bases unmatched to any gene: 2. The CDR3 contains 12 residues.